This note documents a single T cell receptor (beta chain) sequence. Trimming took off 8 bases at V and 6 bases at J, with 15 bases between the two ends. Germline CDR1 reads LGHNA; CDR2 reads YSLEER. The CDR3 contains 13 residues. The data are from a study of blood T cell repertoires in COVID-19. Study information: The United States, Italy and Spain were the sources of the acute and convalescent COVID-19 samples.

Clones were read by immunoSEQ multiplex PCR, and TCRdb kept only the in-frame ones, dropping some. The sample has about 96,000 clones, roughly 83% seen once. This chain links TRBV4-3 with TRBJ2-3; possibly TRBD2 for D (5 bases). This TCR derives from a woman aged 60-75 years with acute or convalescent COVID-19. The material sequenced was peripheral blood. CDR3 amino acids: CASSLGVWDTQYF. DNA of the CDR3: TGCGCCAGCTCGCTGGGAGTGTGGGATACGCAGTATTTT.